This entry concerns a single T cell receptor (beta chain). This entry is derived from a study of control samples from healthy donors and cancer patients. Data came from immunoSEQ multiplex PCR; TCRdb stores just in-frame clones and leaves some out. The sample lists tens of thousands of clones, roughly 96% occurring once. V shed 4 bases and J 0 bases; nucleotides not matched to a gene: 6. This CDR3 has 15 amino acids. CDR1 and CDR2 from the germline V gene are SGDLS and YYNGEE. The sample comprised blood. The receptor was isolated from a young man in good health. The chain couples TRBV9 to TRBJ1-2, with 7 bases fitting TRBD1. Here the CDR3 DNA reads TGTGCCAGCAGCTCGGGCCAGGGGGCTAACTATGGCTACACCTTC. Translating gives CASSSGQGANYGYTF.